The T cell receptor (beta chain) described here comes from a study of beta chain features in type 1 diabetes (dated by TCRdb to 2017 to 2018). With respect to the entire study: Mean age, gender distribution, total cell number and subset yield were not different between patients and healthy donors. A total of over 90,000,000 sorted cells were examined across all samples, and a strong correlation was observed between cell number per subset and RNA yield. The study compared the TCRB repertoires of sorted circulating CD4+ T cell subsets in recently diagnosed type 1 diabetes patients with those in matched healthy donors. Regulatory and stem cell-like memory subsets were obtained from only 8 patients and roughly 8 healthy donors, while naive and central memory subsets were obtained from all 28 donors.

The entire amount of isolated RNA was reverse transcribed using the High Capacity cDNA Reverse Transcription Kit, so the sequenced TCRB transcripts were expressed ones. Deep immunoSEQ sequencing was applied to naive, central memory and regulatory T cell samples, giving an average of roughly 3.5 million total reads per sample. After sorted cells were lysed in RLT buffer, RNA was extracted with DNase-treated RNeasy Micro or Mini kits, with the choice depending on cell number. To prevent cross-contamination, each cell subset was processed individually, whereas patient and healthy donor samples were processed jointly. TCRB sequences were amplified from cDNA with the immunoSEQ multiplex PCR, producing 87-bp fragments spanning the CDR3 region. Sequencing of the amplicons was done on the Illumina HiSeq platform. In the authors' own workflow: PCR bias was corrected computationally using synthetic template baselines, and reads within Hamming distance 2 were collapsed, with unmergeable singletons discarded. By aligning reads against IMGT, V, D and J genes, CDR3 length, and insertions or deletions at six rearrangement sites were assigned. Within each subset, clonotype counts were normalized to sorted cell number, and only after that were true diversity and Gini coefficients computed with the tcR R package. The overlap coefficient, calculated on TCRB nucleotide sequences, was used to quantify repertoire sharing. As a proxy for the pre-selection repertoire, out-of-frame TCRB sequences from naive cells were analyzed. The clones in this table, taken by TCRdb from immuneACCESS, are in-frame only. Not every clone is retained; where verified, under half of the shortfall comes from an unresolved V gene, and the cause of the rest is unknown. That table furnishes V, J and clone size, whereas the DNA furnished D and trimming. The sample profile shows fewer than 350,000 clones; 15% of them were found once. The ten largest clones represent approximately 0.015% of the sample.

The germline V gene yields KGHSH for CDR1 and LQKENI for CDR2. The CDR3 runs 15 amino acids, cysteine and phenylalanine included. The DNA shown is the 45-base CDR3, in frame from base 1. Germline trimming amounts to 1 base on V and 8 bases on J, with 6 as the count of junction bases outside the gene matches. Findings and caveats that apply to the study as a whole: Because cDNA was sequenced instead of genomic DNA, highly expressing activated cells could be over-represented, though the groups showed no difference in activation or CD3 levels. A moderate but significant shortening of TCRB CDR3 length was observed in type 1 diabetes patients in all four CD4+ subsets. Only small numbers of individuals were included in the HLA sub-analyses, which left unresolved whether HLA type had any influence on TCRB rearrangement. Naive, central memory and regulatory TCRB repertoires appeared more similar among patients than among healthy donors. At VDJ recombination sites, type 1 diabetes patients had fewer insertions and more deleted nucleotides, which implies abnormalities in thymic rearrangement. PCR may preferentially amplify shorter templates, but because patient and control samples were amplified and corrected together, any resulting skew would affect both groups equally.

Each donor gave one peripheral blood draw, averaging approximately 120 mL, which was collected into heparinised tubes. Naive, central memory, regulatory and stem cell-like memory CD4+ T cells were sorted on a BD FACSAria II using a panel including CD45RO, CCR7, CD25, CD127, CD95 and CD27. All sorted populations exceeded 95% purity. Right away, PBMCs were isolated by Lymphoprep density gradient centrifugation and were stained directly, with no culture step. Samples were stained and sorted in pairs, with one healthy donor and one patient per experiment, so that batch effects were minimized. Details on this clone: The antigen this receptor binds is unknown. Per-nucleotide qualities are absent, and no much larger clonotype sits a single base away.

The chain was built from TRBV18 and TRBJ2-1; TRBD2 agrees with 9 junctional bases. The source of this sequence is a man aged 18 to 30 with type 1 diabetes. The source material was naive CD4+ T cells from blood. According to the study, the label for this sample's cell subset or site signals: true naive CD4+ T cells. The CDR3 region has the sequence CASSPRLAGYDEQFF. The nucleotide sequence reads as follows: TGTGCCAGCTCACCACGGCTAGCGGGATATGATGAGCAGTTCTTC.